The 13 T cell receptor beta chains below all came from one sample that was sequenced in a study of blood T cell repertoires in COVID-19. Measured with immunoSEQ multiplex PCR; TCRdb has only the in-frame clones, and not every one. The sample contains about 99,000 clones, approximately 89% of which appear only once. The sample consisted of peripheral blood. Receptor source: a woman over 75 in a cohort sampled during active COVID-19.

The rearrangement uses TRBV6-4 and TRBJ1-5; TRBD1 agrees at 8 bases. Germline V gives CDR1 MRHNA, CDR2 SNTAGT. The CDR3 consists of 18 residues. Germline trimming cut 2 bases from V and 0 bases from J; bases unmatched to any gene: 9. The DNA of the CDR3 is TGTGCCAGCAGTGACGTTGGGACAGGTGATTCTAGCAATCAGCCCCAGCATTTT. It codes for CASSDVGTGDSSNQPQHF.

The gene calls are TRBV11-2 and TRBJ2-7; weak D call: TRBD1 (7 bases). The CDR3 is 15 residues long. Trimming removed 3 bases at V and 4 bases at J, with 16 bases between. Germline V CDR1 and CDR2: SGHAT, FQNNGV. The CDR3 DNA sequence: TGTGCCAGCAGCTTCGGAGGAGGGACAGCTTACGAGCAGTACTTC. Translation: CASSFGGGTAYEQYF.

DNA of the CDR3: TGTGCCAGCAGCCAAGGGGCAGGGGGACTTAATTCACCCCTCCACTTT. This encodes CASSQGAGGLNSPLHF. This chain uses TRBV7-9 with TRBJ1-6, with TRBD1 matching 7 bases. The germline gives CDR1 SEHNR, CDR2 FQNEAQ (reference sequence). J was trimmed by 6 bases and V by 5 bases; bases with no gene match: 10. The CDR3 contains 16 residues.

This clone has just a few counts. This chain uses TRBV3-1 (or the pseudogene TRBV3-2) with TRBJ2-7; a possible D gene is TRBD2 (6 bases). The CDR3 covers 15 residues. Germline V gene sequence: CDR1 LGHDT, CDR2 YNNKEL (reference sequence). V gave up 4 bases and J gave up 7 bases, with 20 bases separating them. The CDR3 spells CASSLTGGGSGEQYF. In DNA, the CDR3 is TGTGCCAGCAGCCTTACCGGTGGGGGGTCTGGGGAGCAGTACTTC.

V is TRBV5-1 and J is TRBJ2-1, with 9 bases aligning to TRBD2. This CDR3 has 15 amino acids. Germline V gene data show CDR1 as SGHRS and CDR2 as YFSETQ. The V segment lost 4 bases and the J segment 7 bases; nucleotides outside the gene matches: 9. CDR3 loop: CASSTGSGRLNEQFF. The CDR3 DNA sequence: TGCGCCAGCAGCACAGGCAGCGGGAGGCTGAATGAGCAGTTCTTC.

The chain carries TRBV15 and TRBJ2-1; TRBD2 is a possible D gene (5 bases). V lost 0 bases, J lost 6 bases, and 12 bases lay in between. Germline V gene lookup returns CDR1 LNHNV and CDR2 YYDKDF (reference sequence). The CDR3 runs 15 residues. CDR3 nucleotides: TGTGCCACCAGCAGAGAGATGGGGAGCTCCAATGAGCAGTTCTTC. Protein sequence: CATSREMGSSNEQFF. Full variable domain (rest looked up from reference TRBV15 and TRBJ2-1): DAMVIQNPRYQVTQFGKPVTLSCSQTLNHNVMYWYQQKSSQAPKLLFHYYDKDFNNEADTPDNFQSRRPNTSFCFLDIRSPGLGDTAMYLCATSREMGSSNEQFFGPGTRLTVL.

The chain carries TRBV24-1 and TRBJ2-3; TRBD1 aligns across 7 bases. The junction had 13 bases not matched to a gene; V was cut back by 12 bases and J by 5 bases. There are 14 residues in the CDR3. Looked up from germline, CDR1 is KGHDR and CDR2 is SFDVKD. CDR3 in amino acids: CAPPGGRAKDTQYF. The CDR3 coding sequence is TGTGCCCCACCAGGGGGACGGGCAAAAGATACGCAGTATTTT.

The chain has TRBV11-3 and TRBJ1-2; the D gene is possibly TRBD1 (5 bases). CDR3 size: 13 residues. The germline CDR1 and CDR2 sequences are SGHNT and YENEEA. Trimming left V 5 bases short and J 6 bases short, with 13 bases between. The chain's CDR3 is CASSLGTGDGYTF. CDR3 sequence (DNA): TGTGCCAGCAGCCTCGGGACGGGAGATGGCTACACCTTC.

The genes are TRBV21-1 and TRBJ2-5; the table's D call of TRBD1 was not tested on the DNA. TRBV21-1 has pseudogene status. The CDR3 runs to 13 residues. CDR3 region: CASRRQGIETQYF. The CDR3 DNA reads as TGTGCCAGCAGGAGACAGGGGATCGAGACCCAGTACTTC.

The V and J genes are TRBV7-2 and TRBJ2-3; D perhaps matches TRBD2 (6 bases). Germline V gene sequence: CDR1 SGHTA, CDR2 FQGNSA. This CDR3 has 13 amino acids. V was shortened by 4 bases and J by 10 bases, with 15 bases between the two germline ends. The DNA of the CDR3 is TGTGCCAGCAGCTCCGCCTCCGGGACTCCGCAGTATTTT. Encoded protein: CASSSASGTPQYF.

CDR3 sequence: CASSADTGVAAFF. The CDR3 bases are TGTGCCAGCAGTGCGGATACCGGTGTAGCAGCTTTCTTT. The chain couples TRBV25-1 to TRBJ1-1; D remains unclear. In germline, CDR1 is MGHDK, CDR2 SYGVNS. V was pared by 4 bases and J by 10 bases, with 16 bases between. This CDR3 has 13 residues.

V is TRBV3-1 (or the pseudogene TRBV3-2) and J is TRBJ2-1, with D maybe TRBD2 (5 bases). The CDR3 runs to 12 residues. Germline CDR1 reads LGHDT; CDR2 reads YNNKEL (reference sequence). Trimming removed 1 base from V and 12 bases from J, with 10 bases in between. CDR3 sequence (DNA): TGTGCCAGCAGCCAAGCCGGGATCGGGCAGTTCTTC. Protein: CASSQAGIGQFF.

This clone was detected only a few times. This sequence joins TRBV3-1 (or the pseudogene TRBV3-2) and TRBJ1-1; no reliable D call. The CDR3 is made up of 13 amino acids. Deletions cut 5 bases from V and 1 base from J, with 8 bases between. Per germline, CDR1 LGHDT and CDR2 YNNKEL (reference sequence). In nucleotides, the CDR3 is TGTGCCAGCAGCTCCTCTAGGAACACTGAAGCTTTCTTT. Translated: CASSSSRNTEAFF.